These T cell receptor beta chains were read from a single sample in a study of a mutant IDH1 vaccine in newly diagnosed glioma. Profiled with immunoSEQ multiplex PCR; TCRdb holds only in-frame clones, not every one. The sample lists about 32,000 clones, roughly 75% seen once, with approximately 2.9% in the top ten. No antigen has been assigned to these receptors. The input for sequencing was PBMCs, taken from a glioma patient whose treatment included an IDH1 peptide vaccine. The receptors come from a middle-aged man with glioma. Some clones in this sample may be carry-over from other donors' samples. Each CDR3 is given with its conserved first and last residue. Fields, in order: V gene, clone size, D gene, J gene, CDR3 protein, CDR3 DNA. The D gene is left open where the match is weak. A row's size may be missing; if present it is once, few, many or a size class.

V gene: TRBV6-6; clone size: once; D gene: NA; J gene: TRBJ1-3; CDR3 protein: CASSRDGYSGNTIYF; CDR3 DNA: TGTGCCAGCAGTCGAGACGGATACTCTGGAAACACCATATATTTT
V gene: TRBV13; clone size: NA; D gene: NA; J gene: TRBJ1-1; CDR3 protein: CASSQGFPTEAFF; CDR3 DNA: TGTGCCAGCAGCCAAGGGTTCCCCACTGAAGCTTTCTTT
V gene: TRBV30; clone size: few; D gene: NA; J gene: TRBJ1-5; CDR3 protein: CAWSQGSNQPQHF; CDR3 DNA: TGTGCCTGGAGTCAGGGGAGCAATCAGCCCCAGCATTTT
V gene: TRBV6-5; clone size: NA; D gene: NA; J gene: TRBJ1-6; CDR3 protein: CASSPGNGGNSPLHF; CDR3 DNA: TGTGCCAGCAGCCCCGGCAACGGAGGGAATTCACCCCTCCACTTT
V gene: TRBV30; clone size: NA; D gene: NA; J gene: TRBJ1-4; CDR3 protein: CAWSPGAGEKLFF; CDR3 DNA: TGTGCCTGGAGTCCAGGGGCCGGTGAAAAACTGTTTTTT
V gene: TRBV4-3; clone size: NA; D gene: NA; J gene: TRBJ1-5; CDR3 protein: CASSQVEGQSQHF; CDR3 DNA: TGCGCCAGCAGCCAAGTCGAAGGGCAGTCCCAGCATTTT
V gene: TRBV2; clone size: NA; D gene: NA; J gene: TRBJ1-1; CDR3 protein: CASKWRETSSNTEAFF; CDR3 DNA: TGTGCCAGTAAGTGGAGAGAGACATCCTCGAACACTGAAGCTTTCTTT
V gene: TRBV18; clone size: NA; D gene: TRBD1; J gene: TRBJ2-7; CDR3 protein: CASSQGQGAYEQYF; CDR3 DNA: TGTGCCAGCTCACAGGGACAGGGAGCCTACGAGCAGTACTTC
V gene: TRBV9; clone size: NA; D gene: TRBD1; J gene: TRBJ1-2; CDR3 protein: CASSFTGTENYGYTF; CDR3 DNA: TGTGCCAGCAGCTTCACCGGGACAGAGAACTATGGCTACACCTTC
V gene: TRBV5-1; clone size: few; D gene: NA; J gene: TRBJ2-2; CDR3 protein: CASSLILDTGELFF; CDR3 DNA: TGCGCCAGCAGCTTGATCTTAGACACCGGGGAGCTGTTTTTT
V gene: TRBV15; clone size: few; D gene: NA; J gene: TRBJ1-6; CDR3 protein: CATSRDTSISPLHF; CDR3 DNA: TGTGCCACCAGCAGAGACACTTCCATTTCACCCCTCCACTTT
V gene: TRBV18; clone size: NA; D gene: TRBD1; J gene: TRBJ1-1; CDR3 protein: CASSPTRGSHSVNTEAFF; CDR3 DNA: TGTGCCAGCTCACCAACCAGGGGGTCTCACTCCGTGAACACTGAAGCTTTCTTT
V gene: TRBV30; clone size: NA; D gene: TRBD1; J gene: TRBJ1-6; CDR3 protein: CAWSDTGTGGRNSPLHF; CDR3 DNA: TGTGCCTGGAGTGACACCGGGACAGGGGGCAGAAATTCACCCCTCCACTTT
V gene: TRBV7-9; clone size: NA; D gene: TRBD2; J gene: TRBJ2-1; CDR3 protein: CASSTGLAGGEQFF; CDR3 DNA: TGTGCCAGCAGCACCGGACTAGCGGGGGGAGAGCAGTTCTTC
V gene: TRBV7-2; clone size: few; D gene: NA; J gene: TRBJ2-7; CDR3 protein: CASSLLTESSYEQYF; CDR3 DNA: TGTGCCAGCAGCTTATTGACGGAGAGCTCCTACGAGCAGTACTTC
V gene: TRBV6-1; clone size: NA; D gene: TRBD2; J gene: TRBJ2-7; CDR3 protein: CASSEFGGNDEQYF; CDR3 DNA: TGTGCCAGCAGTGAGTTCGGGGGGAATGACGAGCAGTACTTC
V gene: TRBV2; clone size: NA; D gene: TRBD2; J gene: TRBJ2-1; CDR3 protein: CASSEDTSGNLNEQFF; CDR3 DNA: TGTGCCAGCAGTGAAGACACTAGCGGGAACTTAAATGAGCAGTTCTTC